This TCR beta chain was recovered during a study of CD8+ T cells in alopecia areata. The CDR3 extends over 11 amino acids. V was pared by 3 bases and J by 6 bases, with 6 bases between. Per the germline V gene, CDR1 is MDHEN and CDR2 is SYDVKM. Sequencing templates came from extracted RNA that was reverse transcribed into cDNA. Clones were sequenced by immunoSEQ multiplex PCR, and TCRdb holds only the in-frame ones, with some missing. The data hold 65,000 to 100,000 clones, with 45% to 60% observed a single time. Input material: NKG2D-high CD8+ T cells sorted from blood. The origin of this receptor is a human donor with alopecia areata. V and J are TRBV28 and TRBJ2-7; unclear D gene. CDR3 sequence reads: CASSFGIEQYF. In DNA, the CDR3 is TGTGCCAGCAGTTTCGGCATCGAGCAGTACTTC.